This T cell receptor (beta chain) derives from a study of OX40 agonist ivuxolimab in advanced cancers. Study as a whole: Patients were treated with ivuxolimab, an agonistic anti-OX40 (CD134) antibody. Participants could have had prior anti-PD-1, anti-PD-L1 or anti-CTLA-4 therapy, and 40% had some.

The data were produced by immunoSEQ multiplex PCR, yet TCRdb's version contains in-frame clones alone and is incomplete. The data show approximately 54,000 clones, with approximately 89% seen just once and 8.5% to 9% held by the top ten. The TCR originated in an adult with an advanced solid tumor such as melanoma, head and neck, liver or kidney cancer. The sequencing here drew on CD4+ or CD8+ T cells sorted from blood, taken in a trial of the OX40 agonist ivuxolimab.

CDR3 sequence reads: CASSTLGQNEETQYF. Written as DNA, the CDR3 is TGTGCCAGCAGTACCCTGGGACAGAATGAAGAGACCCAGTACTTC. J is TRBJ2-5 and V is TRBV6-5; 7 nucleotides align to TRBD1. Germline V gene lookup returns CDR1 MNHEY and CDR2 SVGAGI. V dropped 5 bases and J dropped 3; count of bases not matched to a gene: 9. This CDR3 comprises 15 residues.